Below, one T cell receptor beta chain is given with its context. The CDR3 loop spans 16 amino acids. Looked up from germline, CDR1 is SGHDT and CDR2 is YYEEEE. V was clipped by 1 base and J by 6 bases, with 17 bases between them. This entry is derived from a study of T cells in tuberculosis. The overall study: Sequenced TCRs come from CD1B-GMM tetramer-binding T cells.

Method: immunoSEQ multiplex PCR; TCRdb's copy keeps in-frame clones and lacks some. The sample gives roughly 35,000 clones, about 94% of which show up once; 6.5% to 8.5% is in the top ten. The genes are TRBV5-6 and TRBJ1-5; D might be TRBD1 (5 bases). This receptor was identified in a donor between 10 and 35 years old with latent tuberculosis or without tuberculosis infection. Sequencing used PBMCs. In DNA, the CDR3 is TGTGCCAGCAGCTTGTACGTGACAGAGTCTTCTCAGCCCCAGCATTTT. Protein product: CASSLYVTESSQPQHF.